These T cell receptor beta chains were read from a single sample in a study of blood T cell repertoires in COVID-19. The data were produced by immunoSEQ multiplex PCR, yet TCRdb's version contains in-frame clones alone and is incomplete. This table has roughly 59,000 clones, around 82% appearing once. Material: peripheral blood. The receptors were gathered from a human donor in a cohort sampled during active COVID-19. Each CDR3 is given with its conserved first and last residue. D genes are given only for firm matches. Only part of the rows carry a size: once, few, many, or a class if the clone is expanded.

TRBJ1-5,TRBD1,TRBV6-5,-,TGTGCCAGCAGTTACTCTTACAGGGGTGGTCAGCCCCAGCATTTT,CASSYSYRGGQPQHF
TRBJ1-1,-,TRBV5-5,-,TGTGCCAGCAGCTTAGTGCGGGTAGGGACTGAAGCTTTCTTT,CASSLVRVGTEAFF
TRBJ2-5,-,TRBV18,-,TGTGCCAGCTCACCAAACAGCGGGTACCAAGAGACCCAGTACTTC,CASSPNSGYQETQYF
TRBJ1-1,-,TRBV9,-,TGTGCCAGCAGCGTAGTTGGAGGAATGAACACTGAAGCTTTCTTT,CASSVVGGMNTEAFF
TRBJ2-7,TRBD2,TRBV19,-,TGTGCCAGTAGTCGTCTAGCGGGGTCCTACGAGCAGTACTTC,CASSRLAGSYEQYF
TRBJ2-4,-,TRBV25-1,-,TGTGCCAGCAGTAGGGGCAACCTAGCCAAAAACATTCAGTACTTC,CASSRGNLAKNIQYF
TRBJ2-3,TRBD1,TRBV27,-,TGTGCCAGCAGCCGGGACAGGGGGCCCTCTAGCACAGATACGCAGTATTTT,CASSRDRGPSSTDTQYF
TRBJ1-5,TRBD1,TRBV7-8,-,TGTGCCAGCAGCTACTCCGCGGACAGGCAAAATCAGCCCCAGCATTTT,CASSYSADRQNQPQHF
TRBJ2-3,-,TRBV15,-,TGTGCCACCAGCAGAGACAGTAGCACAGATACGCAGTATTTT,CATSRDSSTDTQYF
TRBJ2-2,-,TRBV6-5,-,TGTGCCAGCGACGTTACAGGGTCGGGCACCGGGGAGCTGTTTTTT,CASDVTGSGTGELFF
TRBJ1-1,-,TRBV29-1,once,TGCAGCGTTGGGGGGCAGTTGAACACTGAAGCTTTCTTT,CSVGGQLNTEAFF
TRBJ2-7,-,TRBV7-8,once,TGTGCCAGCAGCTTACTGGCTGGAGGCACCTACGAGCAGTACTTC,CASSLLAGGTYEQYF
TRBJ1-3,-,TRBV7-9,-,TGTGCCAGCAGCTTAGGAGGGGGAAACACCATATATTTT,CASSLGGGNTIYF
TRBJ1-2,TRBD1,TRBV18,-,TGTGCCAGCTCACTACAGGACAGGGGAACTGTCGGCTACACCTTC,CASSLQDRGTVGYTF
TRBJ1-6,-,TRBV5-4,-,TGTGCCAGCAGCTTGGGCAGGCTAAATACACCCCTCCATTTT,CASSLGRLNTPLHF
TRBJ1-3,TRBD1,TRBV25-1,-,TGTGCCAGCAGTAGTTCCGGGACAGGGGGAAACACCATATATTTT,CASSSSGTGGNTIYF
TRBJ1-5,-,TRBV5-4,-,TGTGCCAGCAGCTGGGGGGGGTCCCTTACGGAGCCCCAGCATTTT,CASSWGGSLTEPQHF
TRBJ2-1,TRBD1,TRBV29-1,-,TGCAGCGTTACCCTACCGACTCGGACAGGGTCTGAGCAGTTCTTC,CSVTLPTRTGSEQFF
TRBJ1-1,TRBD1,TRBV11-3,-,TGTGCCAGCAGCCCCACCGGACAGGGGGCCGCTGAAGCTTTCTTT,CASSPTGQGAAEAFF
TRBJ1-1,-,TRBV19,few,TGTGCCAGTAGTATAGGGACAGATACGAACACTGAAGCTTTCTTT,CASSIGTDTNTEAFF
TRBJ1-5,TRBD1,TRBV7-9,-,TGTGCCAGCAGCGCGGGTCGGACAGGGGGCTGGGGCAATCAGCCCCAGCATTTT,CASSAGRTGGWGNQPQHF
TRBJ2-1,TRBD2,TRBV6-5,-,TGTGCCAGCCTGAGCGGGAGCTCCTACAATGAGCAGTTCTTC,CASLSGSSYNEQFF
TRBJ1-5,-,TRBV18,once,TGTGCCAGCTCACCACCGACAGGTGGCAATCAGCCCCAGCATTTT,CASSPPTGGNQPQHF
TRBJ2-1,-,TRBV19,-,TGTGCCAGTAGTATGTGGGGGGTCTCCTACAATGAGCAGTTCTTC,CASSMWGVSYNEQFF
TRBJ1-1,TRBD1,TRBV19,-,TGTGCCAGTAGTTGGACAGGGGGGAACACTGAAGCTTTCTTT,CASSWTGGNTEAFF
TRBJ2-6,-,TRBV18,-,TGTGCCAGCTCACCATCGGGACTCCTGAGCTCTGGGGCCAACGTCCTGACTTTC,CASSPSGLLSSGANVLTF
TRBJ2-3,TRBD1,TRBV3-1/TRBV3-2,-,TGTGCCAGCAGCCAAGGACAGGGGGTAGAGTCAGATACGCAGTATTTT,CASSQGQGVESDTQYF
TRBJ1-2,-,TRBV4-1,-,TGCGCCAGCAGCCAAGCAAGGTTGCGGGAGCTGGGGGATGGCTACACCTTC,CASSQARLRELGDGYTF
TRBJ2-5,TRBD1,TRBV2,-,TGTGCCAGCAGTGAAGCCGGGACAGGGGAAGAGACCCAGTACTTC,CASSEAGTGEETQYF
TRBJ2-3,-,TRBV11-1,-,TGTGCCAGCAGCACCGATGGACTAACGTACTCAGATACGCAGTATTTT,CASSTDGLTYSDTQYF
TRBJ2-3,TRBD1,TRBV6-5,-,TGTGCCAGCATTGGGGAACAGGGGCGAAGGAATACGCAGTATTTT,CASIGEQGRRNTQYF
TRBJ2-7,TRBD2,TRBV7-6,few,TGTGCCAGCAGCTTAGATGCCGGGGGGTCTAGCGGGAGGAATGAGCAGTACTTC,CASSLDAGGSSGRNEQYF
TRBJ2-7,-,TRBV11-2,-,TGTGCCAGCAGCTTATTCTCAGGGGAAGACGAGCAGTACTTC,CASSLFSGEDEQYF
TRBJ2-1,-,TRBV5-4,-,TGTGCCAGCACCCTGAATCGGGATGAGCAGTTCTTC,CASTLNRDEQFF
TRBJ1-5,-,TRBV27,-,TGTGCCAGCTCTGTACGGGGAAGCAATCAGCCCCAGCATTTT,CASSVRGSNQPQHF
TRBJ2-5,-,TRBV19,-,TGTGCCAGTAACGAGCGGGACAGGGAGACCCAGTACTTC,CASNERDRETQYF
TRBJ1-1,-,TRBV3-1/TRBV3-2,few,TGTGCCAGCAGCTCAGCCCGACAGGTCACTGAAGCTTTCTTT,CASSSARQVTEAFF
TRBJ2-7,TRBD1,TRBV10-3,-,TGTGCCATCAAGGAGCAGGGGGCAGGCGAGCAGTACTTC,CAIKEQGAGEQYF
TRBJ2-7,TRBD2,TRBV19,-,TGTGCCAGTAACCCCGGGGGGGACTACGAGCAGTACTTC,CASNPGGDYEQYF
TRBJ2-2,TRBD1,TRBV5-4,once,TGTGCCAGCAGCTTAGGGACAGGGAAGACCGGGGAGCTGTTTTTT,CASSLGTGKTGELFF
TRBJ1-1,-,TRBV6-5,-,TGTGCCAGCTCCGACAGGACGAACACTGAAGCTTTCTTT,CASSDRTNTEAFF
TRBJ2-1,TRBD2,TRBV11-2,-,TGTGCCAGCAGCTTACTACCGGGACTAGCGTTTAGGGGTAATGAGCAGTTCTTC,CASSLLPGLAFRGNEQFF
TRBJ1-5,TRBD1,TRBV6-1,-,TGTGCCAGCAGTGAAGATTCGAGGACAGGGGGCGTGATCTGGAATCAGCCCCAGCATTTT,CASSEDSRTGGVIWNQPQHF